This TCR beta chain was retrieved from a study of blood T cell repertoires in COVID-19. At the level of the study: The samples span acute and convalescent COVID-19 from the United States, Italy and Spain. T cells, B-cell-depleted T cells, or PBMCs supplied cDNA or gDNA.

The CDR3 consists of 16 residues. CDR1 is SGHTA, CDR2 FQGNSA, per germline. The junction had 9 bases not matched to a gene; V was cut back by 5 bases and J by 7 bases. Per the original data handling: The assay estimated nucleated cells by amplifying reference gene primers. Method: immunoSEQ multiplex PCR; TCRdb's copy keeps in-frame clones and lacks some. Clone size and V and J calls were adopted from that table, with D and trimming inferred from the DNA. The repertoire holds approximately 88,000 clones, with roughly 80% as singletons. The source of this sequence is a man aged 50 to 60 who had recovered from COVID-19. This sequence joins TRBV7-2 and TRBJ2-3, with TRBD2 matching 13 bases. The sequenced sample was peripheral blood. The CDR3 here is CASSLTSGRAQNTQYF. For the CDR3, the DNA is TGTGCCAGCAGCCTCACTAGCGGGAGGGCCCAGAATACGCAGTATTTT. Combining the CDR3 with reference TRBV7-2 and TRBJ2-3 gives the whole variable domain GAGVSQSPSNKVTEKGKDVELRCDPISGHTALYWYRQSLGQGLEFLIYFQGNSAPDKSGLPSDRFSAERTGGSVSTLTIQRTQQEDSAVYLCASSLTSGRAQNTQYFGPGTRLTVL.